This record looks at one TCR beta chain sequence and its context. The CDR3 sequence is 13 residues long. V lost 2 bases and J lost 5, with 10 bases in between. Germline V lookup: CDR1 LGHNA, CDR2 YSLEER. Profiled with immunoSEQ multiplex PCR; TCRdb holds only in-frame clones, not every one. The profile shows around 67,000 clones, approximately 90% of them singletons. This sample was included in a study of OX40 agonist ivuxolimab in advanced cancers. The J gene is TRBJ2-7, the V gene TRBV4-3; the D is unclear. This specimen was CD4+ or CD8+ T cells sorted from blood, taken in a trial of the OX40 agonist ivuxolimab. This clonotype was sampled from an adult with an advanced solid tumor such as melanoma, head and neck, liver or kidney cancer. The CDR3 DNA sequence: TGCGCCAGCAGCCAAAGACCCCGAGACGAGCAGTACTTC. This translates into CASSQRPRDEQYF.